The 6 T cell receptor beta chains listed next were all sequenced from one sample in a study of cytomegalovirus exposure and HLA in healthy donors. PCR primers comprised 60 Vbeta and 13 Jbeta primers. TCRdb keeps only in-frame clones here, not all; method: immunoSEQ multiplex PCR. The table records roughly 74,000 clones, 60% to 85% of them present only once. Sequenced input: PBMCs. These receptors all stem from a middle-aged man in good health and CMV-seronegative.

This chain connects TRBV7-3 to TRBJ2-1; D uncertain. The V end lost 3 bases, the J end lost 4 bases, and 7 bases lay between the germline ends. CDR3 length: 13 residues. The germline CDR1 and CDR2 sequences are SGHTA and FQGTGA. In nucleotides, the CDR3 is TGTGCCAGCAGCTTCCAACTATACAATGAGCAGTTCTTC. It codes for CASSFQLYNEQFF.

The genes are TRBV2 and TRBJ2-2; 10 nucleotides agree with TRBD2. Germline loops: CDR1 SNHLY, CDR2 FYNNEI. CDR3 length equals 16 residues. V dropped 7 bases and J dropped 4; count of bases not matched to a gene: 9. The CDR3 nucleotides read TGTGCCAGCAATACCGGGACTAGCGTAACCACCGGGGAGCTGTTTTTT. Translating it yields CASNTGTSVTTGELFF. Full variable domain (remainder filled in from reference TRBV2 and TRBJ2-2): EPEVTQTPSHQVTQMGQEVILRCVPISNHLYFYWYRQILGQKVEFLVSFYNNEISEKSEIFDDQFSVERPDGSNFTLKIRSTKLEDSAMYFCASNTGTSVTTGELFFGEGSRLTVL.

This chain links TRBV5-1 with TRBJ2-7, with D perhaps matching TRBD2 (6 bases). This CDR3 contains 14 residues. Germline V gene sequence: CDR1 SGHRS, CDR2 YFSETQ. Trimming removed 0 bases at V and 3 bases at J, with 10 bases between. This CDR3 reads CASSLGGVNYEQYF. CDR3 sequence (DNA): TGCGCCAGCAGCTTGGGGGGGGTGAACTACGAGCAGTACTTC. Complete variable domain (other parts from reference TRBV5-1 and TRBJ2-7): KAGVTQTPRYLIKTRGQQVTLSCSPISGHRSVSWYQQTPGQGLQFLFEYFSETQRNKGNFPGRFSGRQFSNSRSEMNVSTLELGDSALYLCASSLGGVNYEQYFGPGTRLTVT.

The chain employs TRBV28 and TRBJ2-1; TRBD2 is a possible D gene (6 bases). The CDR3 length is 15 residues. CDR1 MDHEN and CDR2 SYDVKM come from the germline V gene. CDR3 amino acids: CKHPKTGTPDNEQFF. The CDR3 region has the DNA TGTAAGCACCCCAAAACCGGGACTCCAGACAATGAGCAGTTCTTC. The complete variable domain, with remaining parts taken from reference TRBV28 and TRBJ2-1, reads DVKVTQSSRYLVKRTGEKVFLECVQDMDHENMFWYRQDPGLGLRLIYFSYDVKMKEKGDIPEGYSVSREKKERFSLILESASTNQTSMYLCKHPKTGTPDNEQFFGPGTRLTVL.

The rearrangement uses TRBV15 and TRBJ1-2, with a tentative D call TRBD1 (5 bases). CDR1 and CDR2 from the germline V gene are LNHNV and YYDKDF (reference sequence). V was shortened by 1 base and J by 6 bases, with 12 bases between the two germline ends. The CDR3 totals 14 residues. This CDR3 reads CATSRVGGLDGYTF. In DNA, the CDR3 is TGTGCCACCAGCAGAGTTGGGGGACTGGATGGCTACACCTTC.

CDR3 residues: CASSLAPNTGARYGYTF. CDR3 in DNA: TGCGCCAGCAGCTTGGCCCCAAATACAGGGGCTCGGTATGGCTACACCTTC. This sequence joins TRBV5-1 and TRBJ1-2, with 7 bases aligning to TRBD1. V lost 0 bases and J lost 5; bases outside the gene matches: 13. Per germline, CDR1 SGHRS and CDR2 YFSETQ. This CDR3 is 17 amino acids long. The whole variable domain, filled in from reference TRBV5-1 and TRBJ1-2, reads KAGVTQTPRYLIKTRGQQVTLSCSPISGHRSVSWYQQTPGQGLQFLFEYFSETQRNKGNFPGRFSGRQFSNSRSEMNVSTLELGDSALYLCASSLAPNTGARYGYTFGSGTRLTVV.